This TCR beta chain was profiled in a study of blood T cell repertoires in COVID-19. The overall study: Some COVID-19 samples were acute and others convalescent; all came from the United States, Italy and Spain.

The protocol was immunoSEQ multiplex PCR, while the TCRdb copy is restricted to in-frame clones and leaves out a portion. The repertoire holds under 130,000 clones, nearly 90% seen once, with 3.1% in the top ten. This TCR came from a man aged 50 to 59 in a cohort sampled during active COVID-19. The source material was peripheral blood.

The CDR3 nucleotides read TGTGCCAGTAGTATAGTTCGGGACACTGGGGCCAACGTCCTGACTTTC. Its protein product is CASSIVRDTGANVLTF. V and J are TRBV19 and TRBJ2-6; D perhaps matches TRBD1 (6 bases). The V and J ends lost 1 base and 2 bases respectively, with 9 bases between them. The CDR3 has 16 residues. Germline CDR1 and CDR2: LNHDA and SQIVND (reference sequence).